Listed below are T cell receptor beta chains from one sample, sequenced in a study of OX40 agonist ivuxolimab in advanced cancers. Sequenced by immunoSEQ multiplex PCR; TCRdb stores in-frame clones only, minus some. Of roughly 77,000 clones detected, 85% to 90% appear once; the ten largest clones hold about 2.3%. Sequenced here: CD4+ or CD8+ T cells sorted from blood, sampled in a trial of the OX40 agonist ivuxolimab. Receptor source: an adult with an advanced solid tumor such as melanoma, head and neck, liver or kidney cancer. Both conserved end residues are part of each CDR3. D genes are given only for firm matches. Size tells how often a clone was seen (once, few, many) or the class of an expanded clone, and some rows leave it out.

.	TRBJ1-5	many	TRBV6-6	TGTGCCAGCAGTACTTCTTCCAGACCCCAGCATTTT	CASSTSSRPQHF
.	TRBJ1-4	.	TRBV6-1	TGTGCCAGCAGTTATCCGGGACAACGTGGTCTGTTTTTT	CASSYPGQRGLFF
.	TRBJ2-5	.	TRBV9	TGTGCCAGCAGCGTAGCTACAGGGAGAGAGACCCAGTACTTC	CASSVATGRETQYF
.	TRBJ2-7	.	TRBV11-3	TGTGCCAGCAGCTTAGATGGTACCGTGGGGGAGCAGTACTTC	CASSLDGTVGEQYF
.	TRBJ1-1	few	TRBV29-1	TGCAGCGTTGAACGAGGAATGGCTGAAGCTTTCTTT	CSVERGMAEAFF
TRBD2	TRBJ2-7	.	TRBV7-2	TGTGCCAGCAGCTTACAGGGACTAGCGGGGCGCCTTATCTACGAGCAGTACTTC	CASSLQGLAGRLIYEQYF
.	TRBJ2-1	.	TRBV4-1	TGCGCCAGCAGCCTAACGTCGAATGAGCAGTTCTTC	CASSLTSNEQFF
.	TRBJ1-2	few	TRBV2	TGTGCCAGCATAAGGGGAATGTGGGACTATGGCTACACCTTC	CASIRGMWDYGYTF
TRBD1	TRBJ1-6	.	TRBV5-1	TGCGCCAGCAGCGCGGGGACAGGGGGATCCGGGCCCCTCCACTTT	CASSAGTGGSGPLHF
.	TRBJ2-4	once	TRBV6-6	TGTGCCAGCAGTTACAACAGGGCGGGGAACATTCAGTACTTC	CASSYNRAGNIQYF
.	TRBJ1-4	.	TRBV19	TGTGCCAGTAGTATTTCGAGACAGGTCAATGAAAAACTGTTTTTT	CASSISRQVNEKLFF
.	TRBJ2-5	.	TRBV20-1	TGCAGTGCTGGTGGCCAAGAGACCCAGTACTTC	CSAGGQETQYF
TRBD1	TRBJ1-2	few	TRBV5-6	TGTGCCAGCAGCCCGGACAGGGAGGACGGCTATGGCTACACCTTC	CASSPDREDGYGYTF
.	TRBJ2-3	.	TRBV10-3	TGTGCCATCAGTGAGTCTGGGACAGATACGCAGTATTTT	CAISESGTDTQYF
.	TRBJ2-3	.	TRBV11-3	TGTGCCAGCAGCTTATCTGTAGGGCCAAGCACAGATACGCAGTATTTT	CASSLSVGPSTDTQYF
TRBD1	TRBJ2-7	once	TRBV4-2	TGTGCCAGCAGCCAAGCCGCCGGGACAGGGGAATTCTACGAGCAGTACTTC	CASSQAAGTGEFYEQYF
.	TRBJ1-5	once	TRBV9	TGTGCCAGCAGCGTAGATCCGGGGGCGGGGCAGCCCCAGCATTTT	CASSVDPGAGQPQHF
TRBD1	TRBJ1-6	.	TRBV4-1	TGCGCCAGCAGCCAAGGACAGGGGGTTATTTCACCCCTCCACTTT	CASSQGQGVISPLHF
.	TRBJ1-4	.	TRBV4-1	TGCGCCAGCAGCCAAGTTCCAGTTCCCATTCCAACTAATGAAAAACTGTTTTTT	CASSQVPVPIPTNEKLFF
.	TRBJ1-5	.	TRBV7-6	TGTGCCAGCAGCTCGGGCCTCGGGGGCAATCAGCCCCAGCATTTT	CASSSGLGGNQPQHF
TRBD2	TRBJ2-3	.	TRBV7-3	TGTGCCAGCAGCCCGACTGGGACTAGCAGGGGTTTGGATACGCAGTATTTT	CASSPTGTSRGLDTQYF
.	TRBJ2-1	.	TRBV19	TGTGCCAGTAGTATAGACCTATTGAGCTCCTACAATGAGCAGTTCTTC	CASSIDLLSSYNEQFF
.	TRBJ2-3	.	TRBV28	TGTGCCAGCAGTTTGGCGGGTGGGCTCCTTGGGGATACGCAGTATTTT	CASSLAGGLLGDTQYF
TRBD1	TRBJ1-2	.	TRBV30	TGTGCCTGGACTCCGGGACAGTGGGTCCGCGGCTACACCTTC	CAWTPGQWVRGYTF
.	TRBJ2-3	.	TRBV20-1	TGCAGTGTCCAGCGAGATACGCAGTATTTT	CSVQRDTQYF
.	TRBJ1-2	few	TRBV2	TGTGCCAGCAGTGGGGCAGGGCCGAACTATGGCTACACCTTC	CASSGAGPNYGYTF
.	TRBJ1-3	.	TRBV5-1	TGCGCCAGCAGCTTGGACGGGCGGGGAAACACCATATATTTT	CASSLDGRGNTIYF
TRBD2	TRBJ2-1	.	TRBV5-1	TGCGCCAGCAGGCGGGGGGGCCCCTACAATGAGCAGTTCTTC	CASRRGGPYNEQFF
TRBD1	TRBJ1-1	.	TRBV28	TGTGCCAGCAGTACACCCGGGACAGGGTGGATTGAGGCTTTCTTT	CASSTPGTGWIEAFF
TRBD1	TRBJ1-1	once	TRBV6-6	TGTGCCAGCAGTATAGACAGGGGCACTGAAGCTTTCTTT	CASSIDRGTEAFF
.	TRBJ2-5	once	TRBV11-2	TGTGCCAGCAGCCCAAGAACCCGGACAGAAGGGGAGACCCAGTACTTC	CASSPRTRTEGETQYF
.	TRBJ2-6	.	TRBV27	TGTGCCAGCAGTTTAAGGGTTGAACCCTCGATAGGTGGGGCCAACGTCCTGACTTTC	CASSLRVEPSIGGANVLTF
.	TRBJ2-7	.	TRBV11-2	TGTGCCAGCAGCTTAGAGAGGATCTCCTACGAGCAGTACTTC	CASSLERISYEQYF
.	TRBJ2-7	.	TRBV19	TGTGCCAGTAGTACCCTACTAAATCTGGCGGCCTACGAGCAGTACTTC	CASSTLLNLAAYEQYF
TRBD2	TRBJ2-5	.	TRBV5-4	TGTGCCAGCAGCTTGGGACTAGCCTTTAGAGAGACCCAGTACTTC	CASSLGLAFRETQYF
.	TRBJ2-2	.	TRBV4-3	TGCGCCAGCAGGCCCATTATGAACACCGGGGAGCTGTTTTTT	CASRPIMNTGELFF